Listed below are T cell receptor beta chains from one sample, sequenced in a study of regulatory T cells in long-lasting Graves disease. TCRdb re-analysed the multiplex PCR reads in MiXCR, keeping a single row per CDR3 protein. The sample contains roughly 610,000 distinct CDR3 sequences, roughly 16% of which appear only once. These sequences were also reported in another study, on T cells in Graves' hyperthyroidism and ophthalmopathy.

Sequences were derived from peripheral blood mononuclear cells (PBMCs), sampled at new diagnosis, from a patient treated with antithyroid drugs. Every receptor here comes from a woman in her twenties or thirties with Graves disease. The CDR3 runs from the conserved cysteine through the conserved F or W. A D gene is named only where the DNA matches it firmly. Some rows mark clone size as missing; the rest say once, few, many or name a class of expanded clone.

TRBV5-4	TRBJ1-4	few	-	TGTGCCAGCAGCTTGGGGCCCGATAATGAAAAACTGTTTTTT	CASSLGPDNEKLFF
TRBV29-1	TRBJ2-7	many	-	TGCAGCGTTGGAGACGTCATGGCCCATTCCTACGAGCAGTACTTC	CSVGDVMAHSYEQYF
TRBV7-2	TRBJ2-1	-	-	TGTGCCAGCAGCCCCCCCTCAGCTGTAGGGCCCCATGAGCAGATCTTC	CASSPPSAVGPHEQIF
TRBV3-1	TRBJ2-2	few	-	TGTGCCAGCAGCCCATTTCTGGGGGGCGGAGGGAGTCGGGACACCGGGGAGCTGTTTTTT	CASSPFLGGGGSRDTGELFF
TRBV5-4	TRBJ1-2	-	TRBD1	TGTGCCAGCAGCGGCACGGGACAGGGGGCGGGTGGCTACACCTTC	CASSGTGQGAGGYTF
TRBV10-3	TRBJ1-4	few	-	TGTGCCATCAGTGCGGGAACCGGGAGGAATGAAAAACTGTTTTTT	CAISAGTGRNEKLFF
TRBV24-1	TRBJ2-1	-	TRBD2	TGTGCCACCAGCGGGACTAGCGGGACCTCCTCCTACAATGAGCAGTTCTTC	CATSGTSGTSSYNEQFF
TRBV4-1	TRBJ2-2	-	TRBD2	TGCGCCAGCAGCCAAGAGGGGACTAGCGCCGCCGGGGAGCTGTTTTTT	CASSQEGTSAAGELFF
TRBV28	TRBJ1-2	-	-	TGTGCCAGCAGACCCACTGACAGATATGGCTACACCTTC	CASRPTDRYGYTF
TRBV6-5	TRBJ1-1	-	-	TGTGCCAGCAGTTATCCAAACATGAACACTGAAGCTTTCTTT	CASSYPNMNTEAFF
TRBV9	TRBJ1-3	-	-	TGTGCCAGCAGCGTAGGATGGGGCGGCTCTGGAAACACCATATATTTT	CASSVGWGGSGNTIYF
TRBV11-2	TRBJ1-1	few	-	TGTGCCAGCAGCTTAAAGTCCTTAAGGGGAGCGGGGAACACTGAAGCTTTCTTT	CASSLKSLRGAGNTEAFF
TRBV28	TRBJ2-3	-	-	TGTGCCAGCAGTTTTGGTCGGGGGCTTCGCACGCAGTATTTT	CASSFGRGLRTQYF
TRBV13	TRBJ2-1	many	-	TGTGCCAGCAGCCCCAAGATGGTTGGTAATGAGCAGTTCTTC	CASSPKMVGNEQFF
TRBV29-1	TRBJ1-3	many	-	TGCAGCGTCACACGGGGGACACAAGGAAACACCATATATTTT	CSVTRGTQGNTIYF
TRBV20-1	TRBJ2-7	many	-	TGCAGTGCTAGTCTTCGACCGACGCAGTACGAGCAGTACTTC	CSASLRPTQYEQYF
TRBV28	TRBJ1-6	few	TRBD1	TGTGCCAGCAGTTTAGGACAGGGGATTAATTCACCCCTCCACTTT	CASSLGQGINSPLHF
TRBV5-8	TRBJ1-4	few	-	TGTGCCAGCAGCTACGGGACTCCACGAGCCGAAAAACTGTTTTTT	CASSYGTPRAEKLFF
TRBV20-1	TRBJ1-3	few	-	TGCAGTGCTAGGGACAGCTCTGGAAACACCATATATTTT	CSARDSSGNTIYF
TRBV7-3	TRBJ2-3	-	TRBD2	TGTGTCGCCGGGACTAGCGACAACACAGATACGCAGTATTTT	CVAGTSDNTDTQYF
TRBV28	TRBJ1-5	many	TRBD1	TGTGCCAGCAAGGTGGAGGGGGCGCATCAGCCCCAGCATTTT	CASKVEGAHQPQHF
TRBV18	TRBJ1-2	-	-	TGTGCCAGCTCACCAGCCAGCCAAGACTTAGGTGGCTACACCTTC	CASSPASQDLGGYTF
TRBV12-3/TRBV12-4	TRBJ2-3	-	-	TGTGCCAGCAGCCCTGACGGAAGCACAGATACGCAGTATTTT	CASSPDGSTDTQYF
TRBV27	TRBJ1-2	many	-	TGTGCCAGCAGTTTGGACATTACCAACTATGGCTACACCTTC	CASSLDITNYGYTF
TRBV11-2	TRBJ2-1	few	-	TGTGCCAGCAGCCCCAGTCTGATTCAGGGGCATGAGCAGTTCTTC	CASSPSLIQGHEQFF
TRBV11-2	TRBJ1-6	few	TRBD1	TGTGCCAGCAGCTTGTCCCGGGACAGGATGAATTCACCCCTCCACTTT	CASSLSRDRMNSPLHF
TRBV27	TRBJ1-2	many	-	TGTGCCAGCAGTTTTAAGGGAGGGGGGGGACATGGCTACACCTTC	CASSFKGGGGHGYTF
TRBV18	TRBJ2-3	many	-	TGTGCCAGCTCACCCCCGCCACAGGGAGATACGCAGTATTTT	CASSPPPQGDTQYF
TRBV27	TRBJ1-5	many	TRBD1	TGTGCCAGCAGTTTATTGGGACAGCCTAATCAGCCCCAGCATTTT	CASSLLGQPNQPQHF
TRBV7-3	TRBJ2-3	-	-	TGTGCCAGCAGCTTACAACACGGGAGTGGAAATACGCAGTATTTT	CASSLQHGSGNTQYF
TRBV29-1	TRBJ2-1	-	TRBD2	TGCAGCGTTGAAGAACTAGCGGATTACAATGAGCAGTTCTTC	CSVEELADYNEQFF
TRBV28	TRBJ2-1	many	TRBD2	TGTGCCAGCAGTCCGCAGGGAGGGACTAGCGGGAGTGTGTTCTTAAATGAGCAGTTCTTC	CASSPQGGTSGSVFLNEQFF